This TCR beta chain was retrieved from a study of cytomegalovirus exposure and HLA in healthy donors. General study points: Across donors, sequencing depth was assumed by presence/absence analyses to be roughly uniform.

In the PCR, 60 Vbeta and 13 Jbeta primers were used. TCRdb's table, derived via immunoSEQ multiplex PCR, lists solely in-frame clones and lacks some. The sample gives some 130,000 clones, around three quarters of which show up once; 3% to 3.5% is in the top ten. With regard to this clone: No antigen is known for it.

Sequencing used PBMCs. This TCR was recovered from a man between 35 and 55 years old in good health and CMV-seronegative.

Here the CDR3 reads CSAGTGFEQFF. In DNA form, the CDR3 reads TGCAGTGCTGGGACAGGGTTTGAGCAGTTCTTC. The chain links TRBV20-1 to TRBJ2-1; 9 nucleotides agree with TRBD1. Germline values: CDR1 DFQATT, CDR2 SNEGSKA (reference sequence). J gave up 9 bases and V 5 bases, and 2 bases lay outside the gene matches. This CDR3 has 11 residues.